These 13 T cell receptor beta chains were all obtained from the same sample, sequenced in a study of blood T cell repertoires in COVID-19. Clones were sequenced by immunoSEQ multiplex PCR, and TCRdb holds only the in-frame ones, with some missing. The table has about 350,000 clones, 85% to 90% seen once; the top ten hold about 6.3%. The material sequenced was peripheral blood. The source of these receptors is a woman aged 50 to 65 with COVID-19, enrolled during active disease.

The CDR3 DNA is TGTGCCACCAGCAGCCGGACAGGGGGCGTCAACGAGCAGTACTTC. It yields the protein CATSSRTGGVNEQYF. This sequence joins TRBV15 and TRBJ2-7; TRBD1 matches at 11 bases. Looked up from germline, CDR1 is LNHNV and CDR2 is YYDKDF (reference sequence). Trimming at V came to 3 bases and at J to 5 bases, leaving 6 bases not matched to a gene. The CDR3 is 15 residues long.

The chain recombines TRBV12-3 or TRBV12-4 with TRBJ2-1; D gene unclear. CDR3 length: 12 amino acids. Between the trimmed V and J ends, which lost 5 bases and 12 bases, there was a span of 14 bases. This CDR3 reads CASSPGGYSQFF. The CDR3 bases are TGTGCCAGCAGTCCGGGTGGGTATTCGCAGTTCTTC.

The chain uses TRBV7-8 and TRBJ1-1; weak D call: TRBD1 (5 bases). With 7 bases removed from V and 1 base from J, the gap between germline ends came to 22 bases. The CDR3 runs 17 residues. Per germline, CDR1 SGHVS and CDR2 FQNEAQ. The CDR3 protein is CASMSYGGGKGNTEAFF. CDR3 bases: TGTGCCAGCATGTCCTACGGTGGGGGGAAGGGGAACACTGAAGCTTTCTTT.

This rearrangement joins TRBV11-1 to TRBJ2-3; 14 bases agree with TRBD2. With 7 bases clipped from V and 4 bases from J, the junction kept 7 bases outside the gene matches. This CDR3 spans 16 amino acids. Germline assignment: CDR1 SGHAT and CDR2 FQDESV (reference sequence). This chain's CDR3 is CASNSGLAGVADTQYF. CDR3 coding DNA: TGTGCCAGCAACTCGGGACTAGCGGGAGTGGCAGATACGCAGTATTTT.

The V gene is TRBV7-2, the J gene TRBJ2-3; 7 bases fit TRBD2. With V trimmed by 6 bases and J by 4 bases, 4 bases remained unmatched. The CDR3 covers 13 residues. Germline loops: CDR1 SGHTA, CDR2 FQGNSA. DNA of the CDR3: TGTGCCAGCAGGCGCGGGAGCGCAGATACGCAGTATTTT. The encoded protein is CASRRGSADTQYF.

V usage is TRBV18 and J usage is TRBJ1-1; D is unclear. CDR3 size: 15 residues. Trimming pared 2 bases from V and 0 bases from J, leaving 10 bases between. Germline V gene lookup returns CDR1 KGHSH and CDR2 LQKENI. The CDR3, as DNA: TGTGCCAGCTCACCAATGGGCGATCTGAACACTGAAGCTTTCTTT. Its protein product is CASSPMGDLNTEAFF.

This chain uses TRBV5-4 with TRBJ1-5; 8 bases match TRBD1. The germline V gene encodes CDR1 SGHNT and CDR2 YYREEE (reference sequence). The length of the CDR3 is 14 residues. V shed 10 bases, J shed 3 bases, and the junction held 9 bases outside the gene matches. Here the CDR3 reads CAHPDRGPNQPQHF. Written as DNA, the CDR3 is TGTGCCCACCCAGACAGGGGCCCCAATCAGCCCCAGCATTTT.

The chain combines TRBV2 with TRBJ1-2; 10 bases match TRBD1. The CDR3 runs to 13 residues. Losses at the gene ends were 11 bases for V and 2 bases for J; bases not matched to a gene: 5. From germline, CDR1 is SNHLY and CDR2 FYNNEI. The CDR3 DNA follows: TGTGCCTATAAGGGACAGGGGAACTATGGCTACACCTTC. Translating gives CAYKGQGNYGYTF.

The chain combines TRBV11-3 with TRBJ1-2; 11 bases are a match to TRBD1. With 5 bases clipped from V and 7 bases from J, the junction kept 12 bases outside the gene matches. Germline CDR1 reads SGHNT; CDR2 reads YENEEA. This CDR3 is 16 amino acids long. This CDR3 reads CASSPPGQGAIPGYTF. DNA of the CDR3: TGTGCCAGCAGCCCGCCCGGACAGGGGGCAATTCCTGGCTACACCTTC.

This clone appeared a single time. V gene TRBV6-5 combines with J gene TRBJ1-6; possibly TRBD1 for D (5 bases). The CDR3 has 13 amino acids. The V and J ends lost 8 bases and 8 bases respectively, with 13 bases between them. Germline V gene sequence: CDR1 MNHEY, CDR2 SVGAGI. The CDR3 spells CASRLGGDSPLHF. CDR3 nucleotide sequence: TGTGCCAGCCGGCTGGGGGGGGATTCACCCCTCCACTTT.

This clone was observed a few times. This chain links TRBV30 with TRBJ2-2, with D perhaps matching TRBD2 (6 bases). The CDR3 runs 14 residues. Germline V CDR1 and CDR2: GTSNPN, SVGIG (reference sequence). The V and J ends lost 3 bases and 5 bases respectively, with 13 bases between them. The CDR3 bases are TGTGCCTGGAGATTGGGGGGTGGGACCGGGGAGCTGTTTTTT. It is translated as CAWRLGGGTGELFF.

This clone was observed a few times. The chain has TRBV2 and TRBJ2-1; D ambiguous. CDR3 length equals 14 residues. The V gene lost 3 bases and the J gene lost 4 bases, with 10 bases spanning the gap. Germline assignment: CDR1 SNHLY and CDR2 FYNNEI. The chain's CDR3 is CASSDSQVYNEQFF. CDR3 sequence (DNA): TGTGCCAGCAGTGACTCCCAGGTTTACAATGAGCAGTTCTTC. Together with reference TRBV2 and TRBJ2-1, the CDR3 gives the full variable domain: EPEVTQTPSHQVTQMGQEVILRCVPISNHLYFYWYRQILGQKVEFLVSFYNNEISEKSEIFDDQFSVERPDGSNFTLKIRSTKLEDSAMYFCASSDSQVYNEQFFGPGTRLTVL.

V gene TRBV24-1 combines with J gene TRBJ1-5, with 10 bases aligning to TRBD1. Trimming at V came to 3 bases and at J to 7 bases, leaving 8 bases not matched to a gene. CDR1 KGHDR and CDR2 SFDVKD come from the germline V gene. The CDR3 has 16 amino acids. CDR3 region: CATSDPRQGAGQPQHF. The CDR3 coding sequence is TGTGCCACCAGTGATCCCAGACAGGGGGCTGGACAGCCCCAGCATTTT.